Below, 20 T cell receptor beta chains from the same sample are listed, as sequenced in a study of radiotherapy plus CTLA-4 blockade in lung cancer. The repertoire was sequenced with immunoSEQ multiplex PCR; TCRdb's copy has only in-frame clones and lacks some. The repertoire includes approximately 90,000 clones, under 90% of them detected once, and around 0.79% sits in the top ten. The sample was peripheral blood, taken from a patient treated with radiotherapy plus ipilimumab. The receptors here all came from a human donor with non-small cell lung cancer who had stable disease on radiotherapy plus ipilimumab.

The chain is built from TRBV30 and TRBJ2-3; D is uncertain. Germline V CDR1 and CDR2: GTSNPN, SVGIG (reference sequence). V lost 0 bases, J lost 4 bases, and 8 bases lay in between. The CDR3 has 13 residues. The CDR3 nucleotides are TGTGCCTGGAGTGTAGTCGCGGCAGATACGCAGTATTTT. Protein sequence: CAWSVVAADTQYF.

This chain joins TRBV29-1 and TRBJ2-7; D is possibly TRBD1 (6 bases). This CDR3 spans 13 amino acids. Germline V lookup: CDR1 SQVTM, CDR2 ANQGSEA. The V end lost 4 bases, the J end lost 7 bases, and 17 bases lay between the germline ends. CDR3 nucleotide sequence: TGCAGCGTTGCGGCAGGGGCTCTGGGGGAGCAGTACTTC. Residues: CSVAAGALGEQYF.

The rearrangement links TRBV10-3 to TRBJ2-1, with D possibly called TRBD1 or TRBD2 (5 bases each). The germline gives CDR1 ENHRY, CDR2 SYGVKD. CDR3 length equals 13 residues. The V gene lost 6 bases and the J gene lost 5 bases, with 11 bases spanning the gap. CDR3 coding DNA: TGTGCCATCAGCCGGGACGGTAACAATGAGCAGTTCTTC. It encodes CAISRDGNNEQFF.

The V and J genes are TRBV30 and TRBJ1-2; 9 bases are shared with TRBD1. Germline assignment: CDR1 GTSNPN and CDR2 SVGIG (reference sequence). Trimming removed 2 bases from V and 8 bases from J; junction bases left unmatched: 6. CDR3 size: 13 residues. The CDR3 region is CAWSLGQGRGYTF. The DNA of the CDR3 is TGTGCCTGGAGTCTCGGACAGGGGCGAGGCTACACCTTC.

J is TRBJ1-4 and V is TRBV6-1, with D possibly being TRBD1 (5 bases). The CDR3 loop spans 14 amino acids. Germline V lookup: CDR1 MNHNS, CDR2 SASEGT. V was shortened by 8 bases and J by 7 bases, with 17 bases between the two germline ends. CDR3 DNA sequence: TGTGCCAGCGTCTGGGGGGGTGTGTTTGAAAAACTGTTTTTT. Residues: CASVWGGVFEKLFF.

This clone was found once. The chain is built from TRBV11-2 and TRBJ2-1; maybe TRBD1 (6 bases). Germline-derived CDR1 and CDR2 are SGHAT and FQNNGV. V gave up 2 bases and J gave up 4 bases, with 15 bases separating them. CDR3 length: 16 residues. The CDR3 DNA reads TGTGCCAGCAGCTTACCCGGACAGACTTCATACAATGAGCAGTTCTTC. Encoded protein: CASSLPGQTSYNEQFF. Based on the CDR3 plus reference TRBV11-2 and TRBJ2-1, the full variable domain is EAGVAQSPRYKIIEKRQSVAFWCNPISGHATLYWYQQILGQGPKLLIQFQNNGVVDDSQLPKDRFSAERLKGVDSTLKIQPAKLEDSAVYLCASSLPGQTSYNEQFFGPGTRLTVL.

The chain employs TRBV4-1 and TRBJ2-7; TRBD1 matches 9 bases. Germline V lookup: CDR1 MGHRA, CDR2 YSYEKL. The CDR3 contains 16 residues. V lost 4 bases to trimming and J lost 1 base; unmatched junction nucleotides: 8. The CDR3 is CASSPNYRGLSYEQYF. In nucleotides, the CDR3 is TGCGCCAGCAGCCCCAATTACAGGGGGCTTTCCTACGAGCAGTACTTC.

This chain joins TRBV9 and TRBJ2-3; 7 bases are shared with TRBD1. The CDR3 sequence is 15 residues long. V lost 4 bases, J lost 0 bases, and 5 bases stayed unmatched. Germline CDR1 reads SGDLS; CDR2 reads YYNGEE. The CDR3 sequence: CASSSGQKSTDTQYF. Here the CDR3 DNA reads TGTGCCAGCAGCTCGGGACAGAAAAGCACAGATACGCAGTATTTT.

The chain carries TRBV7-8 and TRBJ1-1; the match to TRBD1 covers 10 bases. Germline lookup yields CDR1 SGHVS and CDR2 FQNEAQ. J lost 11 bases, V lost 4 bases, and 13 bases had no gene match. The CDR3 loop spans 15 amino acids. CDR3 nucleotide sequence: TGTGCCAGCAGCTCCCCGACAGGGGGCGCCTCTGGGGCTTTCTTT. Translation gives CASSSPTGGASGAFF.

This clone was seen just once. The CDR3 nucleotides are TGTGCCAGTAGTATACCTTTCCGGGACTCCCCTGAGAATGAGCAGTTCTTC. It is translated as CASSIPFRDSPENEQFF. V is TRBV19 and J is TRBJ2-1; D is possibly TRBD2 (6 bases). V lost 2 bases and J lost 7, with 21 bases in between. This CDR3 has 17 amino acids. CDR1 is LNHDA and CDR2 is SQIVND in the germline V gene (reference sequence).

The V gene is TRBV30, the J gene TRBJ1-6; the D is unclear. The V gene's germline CDR1 is GTSNPN and CDR2 SVGIG (reference sequence). V lost 2 bases and J 6 bases, leaving 17 bases between the germline ends. The CDR3 spans 16 residues. The CDR3 bases are TGTGCCTGGAGTCCCTCCGACCGACTGACTAATTCACCCCTCCACTTT. As protein: CAWSPSDRLTNSPLHF.

The chain joins TRBV10-3 to TRBJ2-5; D might be TRBD1 (5 bases). The V end lost 0 bases, the J end lost 2 bases, and 10 bases lay between the germline ends. CDR3 length: 15 residues. Per germline, CDR1 ENHRY and CDR2 SYGVKD. CDR3 DNA: TGTGCCATCAGTGAGTCGCAGGGTACTCAAGAGACCCAGTACTTC. Protein: CAISESQGTQETQYF.

The chain is built from TRBV28 and TRBJ1-2; no clear D. CDR1 MDHEN and CDR2 SYDVKM come from the germline V gene. The CDR3 contains 16 residues. The ends were cut back, 3 bases at V and 8 bases at J, with 22 bases in the middle. CDR3 bases: TGTGCCAGCAGTTTTAACTTCTTAAACGGAGGGCTCGGCTACACCTTC. It codes for CASSFNFLNGGLGYTF.

V usage is TRBV18 and J usage is TRBJ1-1; D is ambiguous. The CDR3 extends over 14 amino acids. Germline values: CDR1 KGHSH, CDR2 LQKENI. V was pared by 2 bases and J by 1 base, with 8 bases between. DNA for the CDR3: TGTGCCAGCTCACCAAAGGCGGGGAACACTGAAGCTTTCTTT. Translated: CASSPKAGNTEAFF.

The chain employs TRBV7-3 and TRBJ2-5; D might be TRBD1 (6 bases). The germline V gene has CDR1 SGHTA and CDR2 FQGTGA. Trimming left V 0 bases short and J 5 bases short, with 10 bases between. There are 14 residues in the CDR3. The CDR3 DNA is TGTGCCAGCAGCTTAACTGTGGGGGCGGAGACCCAGTACTTC. Its translation is CASSLTVGAETQYF.

This chain connects TRBV18 to TRBJ2-2; D gene uncertain. V lost 2 bases, J lost 3 bases, and 7 bases lay in between. CDR1 and CDR2 from the germline V gene are KGHSH and LQKENI. The CDR3 runs 14 residues. For the CDR3, the DNA is TGTGCCAGCTCACCATTCGGGCACACCGGGGAGCTGTTTTTT. The encoded protein is CASSPFGHTGELFF.

In its sample, this clone was seen a few times. The rearrangement uses TRBV28 and TRBJ1-4; D is uncertain. This CDR3 comprises 13 residues. V lost 7 bases, J lost 7 bases, and 13 bases lay in between. Per germline, CDR1 MDHEN and CDR2 SYDVKM. This CDR3 is CASIAGVGEKLFF. CDR3 coding DNA: TGTGCCAGCATCGCCGGTGTCGGTGAAAAACTGTTTTTT. The whole variable domain, filled in from reference TRBV28 and TRBJ1-4, reads DVKVTQSSRYLVKRTGEKVFLECVQDMDHENMFWYRQDPGLGLRLIYFSYDVKMKEKGDIPEGYSVSREKKERFSLILESASTNQTSMYLCASIAGVGEKLFFGSGTQLSVL.

The gene calls are TRBV28 and TRBJ1-5; 8 nucleotides match TRBD1. The CDR3 loop spans 14 amino acids. The ends lost 6 bases at V and 1 base at J; junction bases unmatched: 2. In germline, CDR1 is MDHEN, CDR2 SYDVKM. DNA of the CDR3: TGTGCCAGCAGAAGGACAGGGAGCAATCAGCCCCAGCATTTT. Its protein product is CASRRTGSNQPQHF. Full variable domain (missing parts from reference TRBV28 and TRBJ1-5): DVKVTQSSRYLVKRTGEKVFLECVQDMDHENMFWYRQDPGLGLRLIYFSYDVKMKEKGDIPEGYSVSREKKERFSLILESASTNQTSMYLCASRRTGSNQPQHFGDGTRLSIL.

V and J are TRBV2 and TRBJ1-2, with D perhaps TRBD1 (6 bases). This CDR3 spans 13 amino acids. CDR1 and CDR2 (germline): SNHLY, FYNNEI. With 5 bases removed from V and 8 bases from J, the gap between germline ends came to 15 bases. The CDR3 here is CASSRAGDLGYTF. The CDR3 bases are TGTGCCAGCAGTCGAGCAGGGGATCTGGGCTACACCTTC.

The genes are TRBV5-4 and TRBJ1-5; a possible D gene is TRBD1 (5 bases). V shed 1 base and J shed 1 base, with 15 bases lying between them. Germline V gene data show CDR1 as SGHNT and CDR2 as YYREEE (reference sequence). The CDR3 runs to 17 residues. The CDR3 sequence is CASSLLGPLLSNQPQHF. The CDR3 nucleotides are TGTGCCAGCAGCTTGTTGGGACCGCTTTTGAGCAATCAGCCCCAGCATTTT. The variable domain in full, completed from reference TRBV5-4 and TRBJ1-5, reads ETGVTQSPTHLIKTRGQQVTLRCSSQSGHNTVSWYQQALGQGPQFIFQYYREEENGRGNFPPRFSGLQFPNYSSELNVNALELDDSALYLCASSLLGPLLSNQPQHFGDGTRLSIL.